This T cell receptor beta chain stems from a study of cytomegalovirus exposure and HLA in healthy donors. The PCR contained 60 Vbeta and 13 Jbeta primers. Some clones are missing from TCRdb's copy, which holds only in-frame ones; the method was immunoSEQ multiplex PCR. Of over 120,000 clones listed, 82% were seen once; the top ten hold approximately 1.5%. Study-wide points: Immune exposure information comprised only CMV serostatus.

On this clone itself: The antigen is not known.

The CDR3 runs 15 residues. Germline V gives CDR1 SGHTA, CDR2 FQGTGA. V trimming: 4 bases; J trimming: 4 bases; junction bases outside the gene matches: 8. The J gene is TRBJ2-3, the V gene TRBV7-3; 7 bases are shared with TRBD2. The TCR comes from a man between 25 and 39 years old in good health and CMV-seropositive. Sequencing input: PBMCs. The CDR3 nucleotides read TGTGCCAGCAGCTCTGGGGAGGGACGGGCAGATACGCAGTATTTT. This gives the protein CASSSGEGRADTQYF. The whole variable domain, filled in from reference TRBV7-3 and TRBJ2-3, reads GAGVSQTPSNKVTEKGKYVELRCDPISGHTALYWYRQSLGQGPEFLIYFQGTGAADDSGLPNDRFFAVRPEGSVSTLKIQRTERGDSAVYLCASSSGEGRADTQYFGPGTRLTVL.